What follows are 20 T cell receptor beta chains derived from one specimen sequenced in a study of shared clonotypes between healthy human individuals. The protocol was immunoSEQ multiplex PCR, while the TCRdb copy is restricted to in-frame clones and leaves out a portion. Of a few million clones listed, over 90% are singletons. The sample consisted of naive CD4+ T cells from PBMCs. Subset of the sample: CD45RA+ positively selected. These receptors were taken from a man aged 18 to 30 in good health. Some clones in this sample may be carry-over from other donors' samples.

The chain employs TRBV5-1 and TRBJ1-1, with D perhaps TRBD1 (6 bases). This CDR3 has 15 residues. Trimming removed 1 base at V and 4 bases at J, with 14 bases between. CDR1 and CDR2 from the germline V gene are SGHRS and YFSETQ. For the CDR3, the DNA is TGCGCCAGCAGCTTGCGGACGGGGGCAAGCACTGAAGCTTTCTTT. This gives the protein CASSLRTGASTEAFF.

CDR3 sequence: CASSQERTSGWSEQFF. In nucleotides, the CDR3 is TGCGCCAGCAGCCAAGAGAGGACTAGCGGGTGGAGTGAGCAGTTCTTC. The V call is TRBV4-1, the J call TRBJ2-1; 11 positions agree with TRBD2. The germline CDR1 and CDR2 sequences are MGHRA and YSYEKL. The CDR3 consists of 16 residues. V lost 0 bases, J lost 9 bases, and 7 bases stayed unmatched.

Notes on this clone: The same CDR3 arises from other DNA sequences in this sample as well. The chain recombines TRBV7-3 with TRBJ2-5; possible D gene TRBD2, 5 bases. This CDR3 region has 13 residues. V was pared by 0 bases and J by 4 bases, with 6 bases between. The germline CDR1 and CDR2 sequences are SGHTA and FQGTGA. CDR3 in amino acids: CASSLTRGETQYF. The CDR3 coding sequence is TGTGCCAGCAGCTTAACTCGGGGAGAGACCCAGTACTTC.

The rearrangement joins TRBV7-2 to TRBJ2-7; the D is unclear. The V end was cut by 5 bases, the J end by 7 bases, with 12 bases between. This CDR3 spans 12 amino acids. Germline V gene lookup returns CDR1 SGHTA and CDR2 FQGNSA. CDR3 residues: CASSPRIGEQYF. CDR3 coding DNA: TGTGCCAGCAGCCCCCGGATAGGGGAGCAGTACTTC.

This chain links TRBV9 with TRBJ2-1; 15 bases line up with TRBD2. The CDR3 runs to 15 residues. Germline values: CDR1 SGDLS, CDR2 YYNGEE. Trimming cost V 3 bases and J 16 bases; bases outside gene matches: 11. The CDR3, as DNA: TGTGCCAGCAGCGGTGGACTAGCGGGAGGGCTTCGTTTCTTCTTC. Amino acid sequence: CASSGGLAGGLRFFF.

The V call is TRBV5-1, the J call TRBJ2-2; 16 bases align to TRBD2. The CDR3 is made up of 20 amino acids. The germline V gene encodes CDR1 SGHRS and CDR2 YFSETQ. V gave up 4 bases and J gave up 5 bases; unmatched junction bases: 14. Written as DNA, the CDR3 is TGCGCCAGCAGCGCGCTCCCGGGACTAGCGGGAGGGGTGATGACCGGGGAGCTGTTTTTT. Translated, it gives CASSALPGLAGGVMTGELFF.

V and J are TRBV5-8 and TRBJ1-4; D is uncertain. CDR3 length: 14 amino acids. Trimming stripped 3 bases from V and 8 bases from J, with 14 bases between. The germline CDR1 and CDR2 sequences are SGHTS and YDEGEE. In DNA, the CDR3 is TGTGCCAGCAGCTCCCGTCGGGGTGGCGAAAAACTGTTTTTT. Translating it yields CASSSRRGGEKLFF.

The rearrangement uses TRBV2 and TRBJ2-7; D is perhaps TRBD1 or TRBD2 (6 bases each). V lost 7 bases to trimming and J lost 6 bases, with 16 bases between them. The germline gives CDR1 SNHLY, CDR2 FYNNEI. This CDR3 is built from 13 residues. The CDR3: CASNGGPGLEQYF. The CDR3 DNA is TGTGCCAGCAATGGGGGGCCTGGGCTCGAGCAGTACTTC.

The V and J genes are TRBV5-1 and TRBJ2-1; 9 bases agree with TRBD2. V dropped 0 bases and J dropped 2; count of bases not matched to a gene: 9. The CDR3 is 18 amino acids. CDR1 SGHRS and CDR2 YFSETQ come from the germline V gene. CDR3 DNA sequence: TGCGCCAGCAGCTTGGGGCCGGCTAGCGGGACCCCCTACAATGAGCAGTTCTTC. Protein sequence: CASSLGPASGTPYNEQFF.

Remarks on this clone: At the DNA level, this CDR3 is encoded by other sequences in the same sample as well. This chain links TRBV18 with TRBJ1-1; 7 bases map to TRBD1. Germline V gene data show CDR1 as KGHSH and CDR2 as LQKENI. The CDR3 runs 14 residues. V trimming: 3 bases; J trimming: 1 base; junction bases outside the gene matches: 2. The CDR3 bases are TGTGCCAGCTCACCGCGGACAGGGAACACTGAAGCTTTCTTT. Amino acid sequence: CASSPRTGNTEAFF.

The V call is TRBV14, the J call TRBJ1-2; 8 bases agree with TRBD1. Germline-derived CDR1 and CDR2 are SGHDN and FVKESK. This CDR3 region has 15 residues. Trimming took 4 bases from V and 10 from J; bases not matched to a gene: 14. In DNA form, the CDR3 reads TGTGCCAGCAGCCGACCCCAGGGGGCCCTAACAAACTACACCTTC. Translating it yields CASSRPQGALTNYTF.

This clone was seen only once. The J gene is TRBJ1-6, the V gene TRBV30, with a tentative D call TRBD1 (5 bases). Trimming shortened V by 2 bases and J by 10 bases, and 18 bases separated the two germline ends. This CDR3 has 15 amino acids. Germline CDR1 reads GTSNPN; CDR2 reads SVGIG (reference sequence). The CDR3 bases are TGTGCCTGGAGTCCGGGACTTACGCGAAACTCACCCCTCCACTTT. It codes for CAWSPGLTRNSPLHF. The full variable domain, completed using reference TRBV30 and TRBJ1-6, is SQTIHQWPATLVQPVGSPLSLECTVEGTSNPNLYWYRQAAGRGLQLLFYSVGIGQISSEVPQNLSASRPQDRQFILSSKKLLLSDSGFYLCAWSPGLTRNSPLHFGNGTRLTVT.

CDR3 region: CASSVGQGGNTEAFF. CDR3 sequence (DNA): TGTGCCAGCAGTGTAGGACAGGGAGGGAACACTGAAGCTTTCTTT. This chain joins TRBV2 and TRBJ1-1; 8 bases map to TRBD1. With V trimmed by 4 bases and J by 1 base, 5 bases remained unmatched. CDR1 and CDR2 (germline): SNHLY, FYNNEI. This CDR3 comprises 15 residues.

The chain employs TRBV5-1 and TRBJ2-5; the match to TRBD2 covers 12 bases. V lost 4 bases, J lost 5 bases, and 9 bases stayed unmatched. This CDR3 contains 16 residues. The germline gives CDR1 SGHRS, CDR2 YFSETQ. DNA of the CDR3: TGCGCCAGCAGCACGGGACTAGCGGGCCAGGGGGAGACCCAGTACTTC. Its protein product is CASSTGLAGQGETQYF.

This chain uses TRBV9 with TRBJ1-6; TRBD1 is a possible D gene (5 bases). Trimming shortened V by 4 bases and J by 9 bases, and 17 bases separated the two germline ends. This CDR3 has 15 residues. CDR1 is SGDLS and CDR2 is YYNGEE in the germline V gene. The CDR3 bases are TGTGCCAGCAGCCCCCAGGGTAGCTATTCTTCACCCCTCCACTTT. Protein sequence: CASSPQGSYSSPLHF.

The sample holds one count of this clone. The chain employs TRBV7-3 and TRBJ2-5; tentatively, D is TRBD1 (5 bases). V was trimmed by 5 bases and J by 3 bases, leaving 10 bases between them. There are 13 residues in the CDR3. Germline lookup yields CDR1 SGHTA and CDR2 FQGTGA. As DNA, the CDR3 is TGTGCCAGCAGCGAGTTAGGGGAAGAGACCCAGTACTTC. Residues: CASSELGEETQYF. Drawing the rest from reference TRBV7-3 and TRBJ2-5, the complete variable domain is GAGVSQTPSNKVTEKGKYVELRCDPISGHTALYWYRQSLGQGPEFLIYFQGTGAADDSGLPNDRFFAVRPEGSVSTLKIQRTERGDSAVYLCASSELGEETQYFGPGTRLLVL.

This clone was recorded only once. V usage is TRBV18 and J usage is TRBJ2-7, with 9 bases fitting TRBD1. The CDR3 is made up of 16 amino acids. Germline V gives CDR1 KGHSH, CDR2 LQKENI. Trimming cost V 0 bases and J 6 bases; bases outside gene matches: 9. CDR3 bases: TGTGCCAGCTCACCACCCGGGACAGGGTCTTCTCCCGAGCAGTACTTC. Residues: CASSPPGTGSSPEQYF.

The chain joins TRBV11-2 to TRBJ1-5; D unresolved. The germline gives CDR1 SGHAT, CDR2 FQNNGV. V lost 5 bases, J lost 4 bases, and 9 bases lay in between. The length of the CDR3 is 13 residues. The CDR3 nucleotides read TGTGCCAGCAGCCTAAGGCCGAATCAGCCCCAGCATTTT. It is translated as CASSLRPNQPQHF.

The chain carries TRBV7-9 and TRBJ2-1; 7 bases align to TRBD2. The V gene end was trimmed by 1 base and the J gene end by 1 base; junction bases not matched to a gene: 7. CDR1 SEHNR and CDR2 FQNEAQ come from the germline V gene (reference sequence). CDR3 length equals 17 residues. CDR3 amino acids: CASSLEASGRSYNEQFF. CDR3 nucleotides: TGTGCCAGCAGCTTAGAGGCTAGCGGAAGGTCCTACAATGAGCAGTTCTTC. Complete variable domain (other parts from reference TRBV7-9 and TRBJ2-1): DTGVSQNPRHKITKRGQNVTFRCDPISEHNRLYWYRQTLGQGPEFLTYFQNEAQLEKSRLLSDRFSAERPKGSFSTLEIQRTEQGDSAMYLCASSLEASGRSYNEQFFGPGTRLTVL.

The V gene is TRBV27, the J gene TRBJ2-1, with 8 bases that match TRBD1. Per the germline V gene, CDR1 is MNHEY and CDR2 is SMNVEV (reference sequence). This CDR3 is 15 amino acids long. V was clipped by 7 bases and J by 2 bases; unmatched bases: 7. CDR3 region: CASTTGQATYNEQFF. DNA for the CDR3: TGTGCCAGCACCACGGGACAGGCAACCTACAATGAGCAGTTCTTC.